This T cell receptor beta chain is from a study of neoadjuvant anti-PD-1 for oral cavity cancer (TCRdb year 2021). At the level of the whole study: Before undergoing curative-intent surgical resection, most patients got three to four biweekly nivolumab doses at 3 mg/kg. For patients who did not progress, a fourth nivolumab dose was given around day 43, followed by definitive surgical resection on days 50-56. Under RECIST 1.1, a patient counted as a responder if showing complete response, partial response or stable disease, and as a non-responder if showing progression. A roughly 33% response rate was observed in the parent correlative cohort, in which more than 9 patients were included. Points the paper makes about the study in general: Within PBMCs, T cell clonality (Gini index) was significantly higher in non-responders than responders after neoadjuvant nivolumab. Only three patients per response group were included in the TCR analyses, and larger cohorts for validation were called for by the authors. Higher pretreatment blood Treg/Th17 ratios correlated with both higher pretreatment blood TCRbeta clonality and lower post-treatment tumor TCRbeta clonality.

A remark on this clone: Its antigen target is currently unknown. No much larger clone exists at a distance of one base, and base qualities are not known.

PBMC libraries used mostly about 480 ng of input genomic DNA for deep sequencing, with six replicates per sample. The immunoSEQ hsTCRbeta kit was used to prepare TCRbeta libraries according to the manufacturer's instructions. Sequencing of the completed libraries took place using an Illumina NovaSeq 6000 S4 flow cell after they had been pooled to roughly 2.8 nM. Under the source paper's analysis protocol: Raw data preprocessing and quality control were performed with the immunoSEQ Analyzer. The analysis was limited to productive rearrangements, and each clonotype was defined by a unique CDR3 amino acid sequence. Repertoire clonality was estimated as the Gini-Simpson index, computed with the R package tcR. Student's t test was used to compare Gini indices, while Pearson correlation assessed associations with tumor size change. The source is immuneACCESS, and TCRdb retained only in-frame sequences with V and J called. Part of the clones is not carried over; for the studies checked, unresolved V genes explain less than half of this, and the remainder is unexplained. The V and J calls and clone size are taken from that table; D and trimming were inferred from the DNA. This sample lists roughly 32,000 clones; about 77% were detected once. The ten largest clones capture 3.4% of the sample.

Sample time point, as interpreted from the label and publication: after neoadjuvant nivolumab, at surgical resection. None of the patients had received prior systemic or radiation treatment, and all were newly diagnosed with stage II-IVA oral cavity squamous cell carcinoma. The cohort was composed of patients with HPV-negative, locally advanced oral cavity squamous cell carcinoma. No culture maintenance or expansion was done, as the peripheral blood mononuclear cells went straight to analysis. Samples came from a longitudinal correlative study of a single-arm phase II trial of neoadjuvant nivolumab in oral cavity squamous cell carcinoma. Subject-matched pre- and post-treatment PBMCs and tumors from three responders and three non-responders were subjected to genomic DNA-based TCRbeta sequencing. Peripheral blood mononuclear cells were collected once before nivolumab treatment and again after treatment, at the time of surgery. The Maxwell RSC DNA from Cells kit was used to extract genomic DNA from PBMCs.

Including cysteine and phenylalanine, the CDR3 has 16 amino acids. The kept DNA is CDR3 alone, 48 bases in frame from the first base. Clipping removes 6 bases from V and 1 base from J, with 6 as the unmatched junction base count. Via the germline V gene (reference sequence), CDR1 is MNHNY and CDR2 SVGAGI. This receptor was obtained from a person aged 35 to 85 with oral cavity squamous cell carcinoma. The specimen comprised PBMCs, sampled after nivolumab (anti-PD-1) treatment. The V and J genes are TRBV6-6 and TRBJ2-3, with TRBD1 matching 11 junction bases. The DNA sequence is TGTGCCAGCAGCGCTCCGGACAGGGGGCGCACAGATACGCAGTATTTT. Its protein is CASSAPDRGRTDTQYF.